The 2 T cell receptor beta chains presented below share a single source sample, sequenced in a study of cytomegalovirus exposure and HLA in healthy donors. 13 Jbeta primers and 60 Vbeta primers were used for the PCR. The data were produced by immunoSEQ multiplex PCR, yet TCRdb's version contains in-frame clones alone and is incomplete. Here the sample table reports fewer than 150,000 clones. Material: PBMCs. The receptors originated from a man aged 35-49 years in good health and CMV-seronegative.

This chain joins TRBV5-1 and TRBJ2-5, with D possibly TRBD2 on 6 matching bases. V gave up 3 bases and J gave up 4 bases, with 16 bases separating them. CDR3 length: 15 amino acids. Per germline, CDR1 SGHRS and CDR2 YFSETQ. The DNA of the CDR3 is TGCGCCAGCAGCTCGACTAGGAGCACCGGAGAGACCCAGTACTTC. It specifies CASSSTRSTGETQYF.

The chain employs TRBV5-4 and TRBJ2-2; D is possibly TRBD2 (5 bases). The V and J ends lost 5 bases and 2 bases respectively, with 10 bases between them. Germline-derived CDR1 and CDR2 are SGHNT and YYREEE (reference sequence). The CDR3 spans 14 residues. The CDR3 protein is CASSATSNTGELFF. As DNA, the CDR3 is TGTGCCAGCAGTGCCACTAGTAACACCGGGGAGCTGTTTTTT.